This T cell receptor (beta chain) was observed in a study of long-term antiretroviral therapy in people with HIV. Findings and caveats of the study: Blood was collected between the mid-2000s and the late 2010s, possibly under older ART regimens. CDR3 lengths in HIV samples spanned a narrower range than controls.

Samples were assayed with immunoSEQ v3.0 at survey level. Sequencing targeted roughly 35,000-55,000 T-cell genomes per sample. Libraries were prepared by immunoSEQ multiplex PCR; TCRdb keeps only in-frame clonotypes and omits some of them. The table lists roughly 25,000 clones, over 85% of them singletons. Trimming pared 3 bases from V and 8 bases from J, leaving 10 bases between. From germline, CDR1 is SGHDN and CDR2 FVKESK. This CDR3 has 12 amino acids. About this clone: Its antigen is as yet unknown.

This chain uses TRBV14 with TRBJ1-2; D may be TRBD1 (5 bases). The specimen comprised unsorted PBMCs, sampled 7.6 years after starting antiretroviral therapy. The TCR was taken from a woman between 40 and 50 years old with HIV. The CDR3 bases are TGTGCCAGCAGCCAGTCGGACACGGGCTACACCTTC. This encodes CASSQSDTGYTF.